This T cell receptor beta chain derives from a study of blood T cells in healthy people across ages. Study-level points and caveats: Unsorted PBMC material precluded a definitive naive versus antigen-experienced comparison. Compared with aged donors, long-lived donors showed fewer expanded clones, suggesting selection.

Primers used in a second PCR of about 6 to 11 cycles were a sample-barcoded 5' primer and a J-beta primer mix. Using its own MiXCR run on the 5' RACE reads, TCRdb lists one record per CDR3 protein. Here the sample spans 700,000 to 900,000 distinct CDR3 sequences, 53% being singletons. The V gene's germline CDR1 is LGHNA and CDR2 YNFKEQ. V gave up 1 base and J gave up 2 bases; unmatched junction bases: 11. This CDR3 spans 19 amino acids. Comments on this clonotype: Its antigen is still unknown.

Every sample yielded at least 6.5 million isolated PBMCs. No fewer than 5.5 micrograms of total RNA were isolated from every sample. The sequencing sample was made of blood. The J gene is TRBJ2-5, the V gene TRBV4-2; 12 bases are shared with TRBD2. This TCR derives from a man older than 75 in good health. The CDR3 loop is CASSQVFLGLAGGQETQYF. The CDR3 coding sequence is TGTGCCAGCAGCCAAGTTTTTTTGGGGCTAGCGGGAGGGCAAGAGACCCAGTACTTC.